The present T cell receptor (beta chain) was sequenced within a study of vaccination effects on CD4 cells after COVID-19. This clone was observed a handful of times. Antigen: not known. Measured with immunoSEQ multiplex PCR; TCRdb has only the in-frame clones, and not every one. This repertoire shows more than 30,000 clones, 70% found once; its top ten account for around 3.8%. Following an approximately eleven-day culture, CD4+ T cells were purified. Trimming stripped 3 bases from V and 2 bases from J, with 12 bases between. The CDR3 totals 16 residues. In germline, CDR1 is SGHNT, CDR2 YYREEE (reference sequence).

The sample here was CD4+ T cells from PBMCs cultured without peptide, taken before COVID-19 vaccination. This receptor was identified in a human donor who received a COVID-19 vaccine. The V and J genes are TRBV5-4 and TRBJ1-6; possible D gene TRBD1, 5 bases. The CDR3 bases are TGTGCCAGCAGCTCACGAGGGGACCCCTATAATTCACCCCTCCACTTT. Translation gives CASSSRGDPYNSPLHF.